This TCR beta chain is from a study of T cell responses to AZD1222 COVID-19 vaccine. The wider study: Pooled samples include second doses given at about 4 or 12 weeks. Study-level results: Repertoires were obtained solely post-peak T cell response. Possibly, clonal diversity was underestimated; donors were largely white British and included more females.

Comments on this clone: Antigen unknown.

V dropped 1 base and J dropped 0 bases, with 8 bases sitting between them. The CDR3 consists of 15 residues. Germline loops: CDR1 LGHNA, CDR2 YSLEER. The protocol was immunoSEQ multiplex PCR, while the TCRdb copy is restricted to in-frame clones and leaves out a portion. The table lists approximately 91,000 clones, about 88% of them singletons, with roughly 15% in the top ten. The TCR originated in an adult in good health. The source was peripheral blood, collected on day 0 of AZD1222 vaccination. The rearrangement links TRBV4-3 to TRBJ2-3; D not resolved. CDR3 bases: TGCGCCAGCAGCCAAGGACCCGCTAGCACAGATACGCAGTATTTT. Protein sequence: CASSQGPASTDTQYF.